This is a list of T cell receptor beta chains from one sample in a study of control samples from healthy donors and cancer patients. Profiled with immunoSEQ multiplex PCR; TCRdb holds only in-frame clones, not every one. This repertoire shows about 120,000 clones, 88% found once; its top ten account for 2.3%. The sequenced material came from blood. These receptors came from a woman aged 70-85 years in good health. CDR3s include the opening cysteine and the closing phenylalanine or tryptophan. The order of the fields is J gene, clone size, V gene, D gene, CDR3 DNA, CDR3 protein. The D gene is left open where the match is weak. Clone size is stated in some rows and not others, as once, few, many or a class when expanded.

J gene: TRBJ1-2; clone size: NA; V gene: TRBV2; D gene: NA; CDR3 DNA: TGTGCCAGCAGTCCGGGACTGAGCTATGGCTACACCTTC; CDR3 protein: CASSPGLSYGYTF
J gene: TRBJ2-7; clone size: NA; V gene: TRBV12-3/TRBV12-4; D gene: NA; CDR3 DNA: TGTGCCAGCAGTTTCAAGCTATTGGGCGAGCAGTACTTC; CDR3 protein: CASSFKLLGEQYF
J gene: TRBJ1-2; clone size: NA; V gene: TRBV10-3; D gene: NA; CDR3 DNA: TGTGCCATCAGTGGTGGAGTCTATGGCTACACCTTC; CDR3 protein: CAISGGVYGYTF
J gene: TRBJ2-2; clone size: NA; V gene: TRBV7-9; D gene: NA; CDR3 DNA: TGTGCCAGCAGCTCGGACACCGGGGAGCTGTTTTTT; CDR3 protein: CASSSDTGELFF
J gene: TRBJ2-7; clone size: NA; V gene: TRBV6-1; D gene: TRBD1; CDR3 DNA: TGTGCCAGCAGTGATGACAGGGGTAGCTCCTACGAGCAGTACTTC; CDR3 protein: CASSDDRGSSYEQYF
J gene: TRBJ1-1; clone size: NA; V gene: TRBV11-2; D gene: TRBD1; CDR3 DNA: TGTGCCAGCAGCTTTTACTCGCAGGGGGCCAACACTGAAGCTTTCTTT; CDR3 protein: CASSFYSQGANTEAFF
J gene: TRBJ1-5; clone size: NA; V gene: TRBV27; D gene: NA; CDR3 DNA: TGTGCCAGCAGTGCCGTGGAAGGGGACCAGCCCCAGCATTTT; CDR3 protein: CASSAVEGDQPQHF
J gene: TRBJ2-7; clone size: NA; V gene: TRBV10-3; D gene: TRBD2; CDR3 DNA: TGTGCCATCTCGGACCGGAGCGGGGGCTACGAGCAGTACTTC; CDR3 protein: CAISDRSGGYEQYF
J gene: TRBJ1-2; clone size: few; V gene: TRBV12-3/TRBV12-4; D gene: NA; CDR3 DNA: TGTGCCAGCAGGCAGGGATATGATGGCTACACCTTC; CDR3 protein: CASRQGYDGYTF
J gene: TRBJ2-3; clone size: NA; V gene: TRBV6-6; D gene: NA; CDR3 DNA: TGTGCCAGCAGTTACTCGTCGGAGACGGGGCAGTATTTT; CDR3 protein: CASSYSSETGQYF
J gene: TRBJ1-2; clone size: NA; V gene: TRBV23-1; D gene: NA; CDR3 DNA: TGCGCCAGCAGTCAGTACAGATTTTCCAACTATGGCTACACCTTC; CDR3 protein: CASSQYRFSNYGYTF
J gene: TRBJ1-1; clone size: NA; V gene: TRBV19; D gene: NA; CDR3 DNA: TGTGCCAGTAGTATAGCCGGAAGGACGGTGAACACTGAAGCTTTCTTT; CDR3 protein: CASSIAGRTVNTEAFF